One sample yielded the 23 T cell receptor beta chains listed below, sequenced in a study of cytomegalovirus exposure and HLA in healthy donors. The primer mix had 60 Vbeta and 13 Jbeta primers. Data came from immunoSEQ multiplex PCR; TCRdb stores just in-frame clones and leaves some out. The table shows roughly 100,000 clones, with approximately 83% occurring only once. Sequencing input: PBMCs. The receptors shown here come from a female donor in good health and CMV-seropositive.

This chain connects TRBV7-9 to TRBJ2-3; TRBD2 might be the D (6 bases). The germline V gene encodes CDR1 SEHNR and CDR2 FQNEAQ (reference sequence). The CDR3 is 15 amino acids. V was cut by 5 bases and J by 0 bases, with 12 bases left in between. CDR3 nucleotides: TGTGCCAGCAGCGGTCTAGCGCCAAGCACAGATACGCAGTATTTT. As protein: CASSGLAPSTDTQYF.

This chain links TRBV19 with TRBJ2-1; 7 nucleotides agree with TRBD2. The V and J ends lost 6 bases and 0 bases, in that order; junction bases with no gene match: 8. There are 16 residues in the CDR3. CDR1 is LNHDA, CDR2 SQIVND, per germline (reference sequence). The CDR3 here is CASSFEAGFSYNEQFF. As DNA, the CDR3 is TGTGCCAGTAGCTTTGAAGCGGGGTTCTCCTACAATGAGCAGTTCTTC.

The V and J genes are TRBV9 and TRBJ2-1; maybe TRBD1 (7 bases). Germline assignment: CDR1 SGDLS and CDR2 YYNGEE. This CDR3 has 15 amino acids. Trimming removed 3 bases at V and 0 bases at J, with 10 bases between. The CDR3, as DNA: TGTGCCAGCAGCGACCAGGGGGGCTCCTACAATGAGCAGTTCTTC. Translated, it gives CASSDQGGSYNEQFF.

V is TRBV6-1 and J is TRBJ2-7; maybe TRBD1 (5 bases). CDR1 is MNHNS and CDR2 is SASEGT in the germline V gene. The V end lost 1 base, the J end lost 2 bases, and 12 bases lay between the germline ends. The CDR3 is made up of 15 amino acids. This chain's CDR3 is CASSEERQTPYEQYF. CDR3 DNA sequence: TGTGCCAGCAGTGAAGAGAGACAGACCCCCTACGAGCAGTACTTC.

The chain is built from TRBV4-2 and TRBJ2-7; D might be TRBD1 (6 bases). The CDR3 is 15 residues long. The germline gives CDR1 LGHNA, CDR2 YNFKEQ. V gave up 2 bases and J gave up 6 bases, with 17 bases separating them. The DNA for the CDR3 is TGTGCCAGCAGCCAACCGCTAGGACAGTTAAGCGAGCAGTACTTC. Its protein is CASSQPLGQLSEQYF.

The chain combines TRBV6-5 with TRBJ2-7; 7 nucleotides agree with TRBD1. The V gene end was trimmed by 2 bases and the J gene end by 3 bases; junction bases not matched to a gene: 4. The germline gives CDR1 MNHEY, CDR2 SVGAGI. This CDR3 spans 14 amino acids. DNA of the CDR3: TGTGCCAGCAGTTACGGAGACAGGGACTACGAGCAGTACTTC. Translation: CASSYGDRDYEQYF.

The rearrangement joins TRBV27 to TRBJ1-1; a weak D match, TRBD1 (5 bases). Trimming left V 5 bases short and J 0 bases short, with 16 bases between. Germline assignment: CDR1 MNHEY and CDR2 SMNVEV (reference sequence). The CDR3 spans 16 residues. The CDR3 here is CASSDLTGTMNTEAFF. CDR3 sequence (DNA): TGTGCCAGCAGTGACTTAACAGGTACCATGAACACTGAAGCTTTCTTT.

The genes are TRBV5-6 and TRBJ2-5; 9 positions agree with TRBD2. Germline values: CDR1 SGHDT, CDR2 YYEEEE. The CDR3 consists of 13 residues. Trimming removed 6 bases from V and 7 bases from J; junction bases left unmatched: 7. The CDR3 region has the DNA TGTGCCAGCACCTTAGCGGGAGTGGGGACCCAGTACTTC. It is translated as CASTLAGVGTQYF.

The CDR3 DNA sequence: TGTGCCACCAGGACTAGCGGGGACCAATTCTACAATGAGCAGTTCTTC. This codes for CATRTSGDQFYNEQFF. This sequence joins TRBV10-3 and TRBJ2-1; 12 nucleotides agree with TRBD2. Per germline, CDR1 ENHRY and CDR2 SYGVKD. J gave up 3 bases and V 10 bases, and 10 bases lay outside the gene matches. The CDR3 sequence is 16 residues long.

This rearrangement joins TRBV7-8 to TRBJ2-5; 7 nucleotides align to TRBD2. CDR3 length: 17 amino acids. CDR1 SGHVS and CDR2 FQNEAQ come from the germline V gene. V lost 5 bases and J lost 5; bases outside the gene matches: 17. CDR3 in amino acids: CASSPTRVRESKETQYF. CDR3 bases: TGTGCCAGCAGCCCCACACGGGTGCGGGAGTCGAAGGAGACCCAGTACTTC.

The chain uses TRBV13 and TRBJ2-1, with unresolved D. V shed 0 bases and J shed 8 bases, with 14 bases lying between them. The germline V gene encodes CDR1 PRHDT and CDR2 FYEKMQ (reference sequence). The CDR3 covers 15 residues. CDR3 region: CASSLGVRWSDEQFF. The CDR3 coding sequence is TGTGCCAGCAGCTTAGGGGTGCGTTGGTCCGATGAGCAGTTCTTC.

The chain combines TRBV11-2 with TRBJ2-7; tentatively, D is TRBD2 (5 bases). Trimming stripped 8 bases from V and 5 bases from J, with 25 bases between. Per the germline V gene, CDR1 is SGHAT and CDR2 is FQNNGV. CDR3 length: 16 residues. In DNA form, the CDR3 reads TGTGCCAGCGGGAGCACGCTGATGGGCCCTATCCACGAGCAGTACTTC. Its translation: CASGSTLMGPIHEQYF.

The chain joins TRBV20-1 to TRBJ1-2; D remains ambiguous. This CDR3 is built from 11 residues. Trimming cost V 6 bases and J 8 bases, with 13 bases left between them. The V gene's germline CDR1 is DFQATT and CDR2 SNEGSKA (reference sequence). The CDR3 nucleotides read TGCAGTGCCTCGGAGGGAATAGGCTACACCTTC. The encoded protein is CSASEGIGYTF.

As DNA, the CDR3 is TGTGCCAGCAGCTTAGAACGGACAGGGGGCTTCGAGCAGTACTTC. Its protein is CASSLERTGGFEQYF. V is TRBV13 and J is TRBJ2-7; 11 bases align to TRBD1. With 1 base clipped from V and 6 bases from J, the junction kept 5 bases outside the gene matches. The CDR3 extends over 15 amino acids. CDR1 is PRHDT and CDR2 is FYEKMQ in the germline V gene (reference sequence).

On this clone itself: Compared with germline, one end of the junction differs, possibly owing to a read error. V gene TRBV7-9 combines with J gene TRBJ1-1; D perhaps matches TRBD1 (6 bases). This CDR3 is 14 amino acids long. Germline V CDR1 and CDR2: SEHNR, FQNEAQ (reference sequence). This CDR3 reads CSSSLTTGSTEAFF. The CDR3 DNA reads TGTTCCAGCAGCTTAACGACAGGCTCCACTGAAGCTTTCTTT. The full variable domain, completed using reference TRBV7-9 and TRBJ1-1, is DTGVSQNPRHKITKRGQNVTFRCDPISEHNRLYWYRQTLGQGPEFLTYFQNEAQLEKSRLLSDRFSAERPKGSFSTLEIQRTEQGDSAMYLCSSSLTTGSTEAFFGQGTRLTVV.

The CDR3 protein is CASRAGEQQFF. The CDR3 DNA sequence: TGCGCCAGCAGGGCAGGGGAGCAGCAGTTCTTC. This chain links TRBV5-1 with TRBJ2-1, with D tentatively TRBD1 (6 bases). Germline V CDR1 and CDR2: SGHRS, YFSETQ. Trimming pared 5 bases from V and 11 bases from J, leaving 11 bases between. The CDR3 totals 11 residues.

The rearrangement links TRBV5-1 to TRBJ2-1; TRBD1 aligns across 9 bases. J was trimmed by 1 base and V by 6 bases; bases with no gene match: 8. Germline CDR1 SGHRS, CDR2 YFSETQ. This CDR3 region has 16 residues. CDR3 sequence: CASNLSGTGSYNEQFF. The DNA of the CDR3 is TGCGCCAGCAACCTCTCCGGGACAGGGTCCTACAATGAGCAGTTCTTC.

The CDR3 DNA sequence: TGTGCCAGCACTTCCGGGACAAGTAACACCGGGGAGCTGTTTTTT. It codes for CASTSGTSNTGELFF. The rearrangement links TRBV6-1 to TRBJ2-2; D is possibly TRBD1 (6 bases). The CDR3 totals 15 residues. Germline CDR1 is MNHNS and CDR2 is SASEGT. The germline V and J ends were trimmed by 7 bases and 2 bases, with 14 bases remaining between them.

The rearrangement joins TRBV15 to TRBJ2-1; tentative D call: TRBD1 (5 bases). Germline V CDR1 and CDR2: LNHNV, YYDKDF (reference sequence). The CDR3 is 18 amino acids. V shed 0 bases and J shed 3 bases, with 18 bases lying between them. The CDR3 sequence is CATSRDSRQGSFYNEQFF. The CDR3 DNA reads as TGTGCCACCAGCAGAGATAGTAGGCAGGGATCGTTCTACAATGAGCAGTTCTTC. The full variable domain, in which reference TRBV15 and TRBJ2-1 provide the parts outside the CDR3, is DAMVIQNPRYQVTQFGKPVTLSCSQTLNHNVMYWYQQKSSQAPKLLFHYYDKDFNNEADTPDNFQSRRPNTSFCFLDIRSPGLGDTAMYLCATSRDSRQGSFYNEQFFGPGTRLTVL.

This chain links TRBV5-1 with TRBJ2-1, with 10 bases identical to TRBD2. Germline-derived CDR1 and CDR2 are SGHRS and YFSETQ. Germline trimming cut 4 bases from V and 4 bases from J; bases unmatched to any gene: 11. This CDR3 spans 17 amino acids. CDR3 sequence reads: CASSEGLAALLYNEQFF. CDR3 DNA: TGCGCCAGCAGCGAAGGACTAGCGGCTCTACTATACAATGAGCAGTTCTTC. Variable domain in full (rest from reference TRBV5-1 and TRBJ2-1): KAGVTQTPRYLIKTRGQQVTLSCSPISGHRSVSWYQQTPGQGLQFLFEYFSETQRNKGNFPGRFSGRQFSNSRSEMNVSTLELGDSALYLCASSEGLAALLYNEQFFGPGTRLTVL.

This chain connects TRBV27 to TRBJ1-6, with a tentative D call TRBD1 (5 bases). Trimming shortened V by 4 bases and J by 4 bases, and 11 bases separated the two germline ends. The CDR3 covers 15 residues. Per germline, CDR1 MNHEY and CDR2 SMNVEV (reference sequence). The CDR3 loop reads CASSYRNVYNSPLHF. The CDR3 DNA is TGTGCCAGCAGTTACAGGAACGTGTATAATTCACCCCTCCACTTT.

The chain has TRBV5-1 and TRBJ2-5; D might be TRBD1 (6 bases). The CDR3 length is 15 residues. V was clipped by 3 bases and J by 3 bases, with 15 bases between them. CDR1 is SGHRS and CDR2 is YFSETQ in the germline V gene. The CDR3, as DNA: TGCGCCAGCAGCTCTAGGGACATGGCAGAAGAGACCCAGTACTTC. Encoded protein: CASSSRDMAEETQYF.

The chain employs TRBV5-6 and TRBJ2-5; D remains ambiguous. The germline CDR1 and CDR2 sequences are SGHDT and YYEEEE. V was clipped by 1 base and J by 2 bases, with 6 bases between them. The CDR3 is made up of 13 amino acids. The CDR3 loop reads CASSLSSQETQYF. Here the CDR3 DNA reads TGTGCCAGCAGCTTGAGTAGTCAAGAGACCCAGTACTTC.